The 18 T cell receptor beta chains presented below share a single source sample, sequenced in a study of blood T cell repertoires in COVID-19. The assay was immunoSEQ multiplex PCR, and TCRdb's table has in-frame clones only and misses some. Of roughly 230,000 clones in the sample, 80% to 85% are singletons; the top ten hold about 4.2%. The specimen was peripheral blood. These TCRs come from a man aged 50 or older with active or convalescent COVID-19.

The rearrangement links TRBV30 to TRBJ1-1; possibly TRBD1 for D (5 bases). The CDR3 runs 14 residues. Germline values: CDR1 GTSNPN, CDR2 SVGIG (reference sequence). Trimming shortened V by 0 bases and J by 4 bases, and 12 bases separated the two germline ends. The CDR3 DNA follows: TGTGCCTGGAGTGTGGGACGGAGGGGCACTGAAGCTTTCTTT. It encodes CAWSVGRRGTEAFF.

Only a few counts were recorded for this clone. The chain combines TRBV7-9 with TRBJ2-2, with D hard to call. V lost 5 bases to trimming and J lost 6 bases, with 10 bases between them. Germline lookup yields CDR1 SEHNR and CDR2 FQNEAQ (reference sequence). The CDR3 covers 13 residues. The CDR3 loop is CASSQVVAGELFF. For the CDR3, the DNA is TGTGCCAGCAGCCAGGTGGTTGCCGGGGAGCTGTTTTTT.

V usage is TRBV4-1 and J usage is TRBJ1-3; TRBD1 aligns across 9 bases. V shed 3 bases and J 0 bases; nucleotides not matched to a gene: 15. The CDR3 spans 20 residues. The germline V gene has CDR1 MGHRA and CDR2 YSYEKL. CDR3 region: CASSQDSQMGTGPSGNTIYF. For the CDR3, the DNA is TGCGCCAGCAGCCAGGATTCCCAAATGGGGACAGGGCCCTCTGGAAACACCATATATTTT.

The chain joins TRBV29-1 to TRBJ2-5; 7 bases are a match to TRBD2. The CDR3 sequence is 13 residues long. V lost 4 bases, J lost 5 bases, and 7 bases stayed unmatched. The V gene's germline CDR1 is SQVTM and CDR2 ANQGSEA. The CDR3 DNA reads TGCAGCGTTGCCAGGCGGGGGAGGGAGACCCAGTACTTC. Translating gives CSVARRGRETQYF.

This clone appeared a few times. The CDR3: CATSDSGVLYEQYF. In nucleotides, the CDR3 is TGTGCCACCAGTGACTCCGGGGTTCTCTACGAGCAGTACTTC. This chain links TRBV24-1 with TRBJ2-7; D perhaps matches TRBD2 (5 bases). Germline V gives CDR1 KGHDR, CDR2 SFDVKD. The CDR3 spans 14 residues. Trimming shortened V by 4 bases and J by 3 bases, and 12 bases separated the two germline ends.

The CDR3 coding sequence is TGTGCCAGCAGAACTGACAGGGCTCGGGACTATGGCTACACCTTC. This encodes CASRTDRARDYGYTF. The gene calls are TRBV27 and TRBJ1-2, with 7 bases aligning to TRBD1. Germline values: CDR1 MNHEY, CDR2 SMNVEV (reference sequence). This CDR3 has 15 amino acids. J gave up 3 bases and V 6 bases, and 10 bases lay outside the gene matches.

This sequence joins TRBV19 and TRBJ1-2, with no clear D. V lost 7 bases and J lost 0, with 15 bases in between. The germline V gene has CDR1 LNHDA and CDR2 SQIVND (reference sequence). CDR3 length: 15 amino acids. CDR3 amino acids: CASTLTGAPNYGYTF. CDR3 bases: TGTGCCAGTACCCTGACTGGCGCCCCTAACTATGGCTACACCTTC.

The V gene is TRBV6-6, the J gene TRBJ1-5, with 7 bases matching TRBD1. The germline V gene has CDR1 MNHNY and CDR2 SVGAGI (reference sequence). The trim removed 0 bases at V and 5 bases at J, leaving 4 bases unmatched. The CDR3 runs to 15 residues. CDR3 sequence reads: CASSYSPGGDQPQHF. DNA for the CDR3: TGTGCCAGCAGTTACTCGCCAGGGGGAGATCAGCCCCAGCATTTT.

The V call is TRBV6-2 or TRBV6-3, the J call TRBJ2-7; no clear D gene. Deletions cut 0 bases from V and 3 bases from J, with 6 bases between. The CDR3 covers 13 residues. CDR1 MNHEY and CDR2 SVGEGT come from the germline V gene. DNA for the CDR3: TGTGCCAGCAGTTACTCTTGGAGCTACGAGCAGTACTTC. Protein: CASSYSWSYEQYF.

The gene calls are TRBV5-1 and TRBJ1-1, with no clear D. Germline-derived CDR1 and CDR2 are SGHRS and YFSETQ. The CDR3 is 15 residues long. The V gene lost 0 bases and the J gene lost 4 bases, with 13 bases spanning the gap. The DNA of the CDR3 is TGCGCCAGCAGCTTGGACAGAAGGGCGGGCACTGAAGCTTTCTTT. It yields the protein CASSLDRRAGTEAFF.

This clone is a singleton in its sample. J is TRBJ1-5 and V is TRBV6-6; 8 bases are a match to TRBD1. With 6 bases clipped from V and 5 bases from J, the junction kept 12 bases outside the gene matches. CDR3 length equals 16 residues. Germline CDR1 is MNHNY and CDR2 is SVGAGI (reference sequence). The CDR3 DNA reads TGTGCCAGCAGACGAGGACAGGGAAACAAATATCAGCCCCAGCATTTT. It encodes CASRRGQGNKYQPQHF.

This clone was counted a few times. The rearrangement links TRBV7-2 to TRBJ2-1, with TRBD2 identical over 7 bases. V shed 0 bases, J shed 6 bases, and the junction held 5 bases outside the gene matches. Germline CDR1 reads SGHTA; CDR2 reads FQGNSA. The CDR3 consists of 15 residues. The CDR3 DNA sequence: TGTGCCAGCAGCTTAGCTCTCGGGACTATCAATGAGCAGTTCTTC. It translates to CASSLALGTINEQFF.

V is TRBV2 and J is TRBJ1-1, with 7 bases matching TRBD1. Germline values: CDR1 SNHLY, CDR2 FYNNEI. This CDR3 contains 15 residues. V was pared by 2 bases and J by 4 bases, with 7 bases of the junction left unmatched. The CDR3 DNA sequence: TGTGCCAGCAGTGAAACGACAGGGCAAATCACTGAAGCTTTCTTT. Its protein product is CASSETTGQITEAFF.

The chain employs TRBV5-1 and TRBJ1-3; TRBD1 is a possible D gene (5 bases). This CDR3 has 15 residues. Trimming removed 6 bases from V and 1 base from J, with 14 bases in between. CDR1 SGHRS and CDR2 YFSETQ come from the germline V gene. The DNA of the CDR3 is TGCGCCAGCAAGGAAGGGGATCCTTCTGGAAACACCATATATTTT. Amino acids: CASKEGDPSGNTIYF.

The chain carries TRBV9 and TRBJ2-3; 11 nucleotides agree with TRBD2. CDR3 length: 16 amino acids. Trimming cost V 1 base and J 4 bases; bases outside gene matches: 5. Germline CDR1 is SGDLS and CDR2 is YYNGEE. The CDR3 nucleotides read TGTGCCAGCAGCGTAAGGGGGACTAGCGGCGCAGATACGCAGTATTTT. Translating it yields CASSVRGTSGADTQYF.

The J gene is TRBJ2-5, the V gene TRBV29-1; 12 bases map to TRBD2. Germline assignment: CDR1 SQVTM and CDR2 ANQGSEA. The CDR3 contains 13 residues. The V segment lost 5 bases and the J segment 7 bases; nucleotides outside the gene matches: 5. The CDR3 sequence: CSVRTSGEGTQYF. The CDR3 DNA is TGCAGCGTTAGGACTAGCGGGGAGGGGACCCAGTACTTC.

The CDR3 loop reads CASSPQVYEQYF. DNA of the CDR3: TGTGCCAGCAGCCCACAGGTTTACGAGCAGTACTTC. The chain links TRBV7-8 to TRBJ2-7; D is possibly TRBD1 (5 bases). In germline, CDR1 is SGHVS, CDR2 FQNEAQ. CDR3 size: 12 residues. V was clipped by 5 bases and J by 4 bases, with 9 bases between them.

This clone was counted between two and nine times. The sample has other DNA sequences that encode this CDR3 too. The CDR3 sequence: CASSYSGGVSSYEQYF. CDR3 coding DNA: TGTGCCAGCAGTTACTCTGGGGGCGTTAGCTCCTACGAGCAGTACTTC. V is TRBV6-6 and J is TRBJ2-7, with a possible D match to TRBD1 (6 bases). In germline, CDR1 is MNHNY, CDR2 SVGAGI (reference sequence). V lost 0 bases, J lost 0 bases, and 12 bases lay in between. The CDR3 is 16 residues long.